This T cell receptor beta chain came from a study of T-cell reconstitution after alpha-beta-depleted transplantation in children. The study, taken as a whole, reports: The high TCRbeta diversity at day 60 in some patients came from surviving recipient T cells and thymic progenitors.

V lost 7 bases and J 2 bases, leaving 11 bases between the germline ends. The CDR3 is made up of 13 amino acids. Germline CDR1 MNHNS, CDR2 SASEGT. This clonotype was found a few times. Its antigen is unidentified. TCRbeta library construction was performed incorporating unique molecular identifiers. From the PCR reads, TCRdb called clonotypes with MiXCR, one entry per CDR3 protein. Among around 800,000 distinct CDR3 sequences, less than 20% were seen once, and the ten largest hold approximately 5%. The starting material was PBMCs, mostly from graft donor cells, obtained 360 days after TCRalphabeta/CD19-depleted stem cell transplant. The J gene is TRBJ2-5, the V gene TRBV6-1; D is undetermined. The origin of this receptor is a male patient aged 10 to 17 who had a stem cell transplant for acute lymphoblastic leukemia, so the T cells may come from the graft donor. The CDR3 nucleotides are TGTGCCAGCACCCCTCCGGCACAAGAGACCCAGTACTTC. Encoded protein: CASTPPAQETQYF.